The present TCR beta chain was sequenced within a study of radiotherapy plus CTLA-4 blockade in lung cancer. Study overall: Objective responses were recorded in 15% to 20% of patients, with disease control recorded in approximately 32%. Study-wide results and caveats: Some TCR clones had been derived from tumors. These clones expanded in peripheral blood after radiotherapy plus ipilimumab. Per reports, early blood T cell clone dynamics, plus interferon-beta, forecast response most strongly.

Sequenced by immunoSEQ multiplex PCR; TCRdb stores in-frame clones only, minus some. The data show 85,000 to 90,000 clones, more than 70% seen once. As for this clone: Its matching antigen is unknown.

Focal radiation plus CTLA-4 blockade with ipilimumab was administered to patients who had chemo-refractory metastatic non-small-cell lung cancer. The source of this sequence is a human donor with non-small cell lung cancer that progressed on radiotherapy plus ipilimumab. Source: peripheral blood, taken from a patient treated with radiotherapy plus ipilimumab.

The CDR3 loop reads CASSVTGTANEAFF. The CDR3 DNA reads TGTGCCAGCAGCGTCACCGGGACGGCCAATGAAGCTTTCTTT. The rearrangement links TRBV9 to TRBJ1-1, with D maybe TRBD1 (5 bases). From germline, CDR1 is SGDLS and CDR2 YYNGEE. The CDR3 loop spans 14 amino acids. V shed 2 bases and J shed 7 bases, with 15 bases lying between them.